This T cell receptor (beta chain) was documented in a study of OX40 agonist ivuxolimab in advanced cancers. Study details: A diagnosis of hepatocellular carcinoma, melanoma, renal cell or head and neck cancer was present in dose-escalation patients. Study findings and constraints: In the 0.1-3.0 mg/kg groups, partial responders showed among the lowest expansion. Which antigen the expanded peripheral T cells recognized is unknown.

The CDR3 is 14 residues long. V was cut by 5 bases and J by 3 bases, with 10 bases left in between. The V gene's germline CDR1 is MNHEY and CDR2 SVGAGI. This clone was picked up one time. Its antigen is not identified. Sequencing used immunoSEQ multiplex PCR; TCRdb keeps in-frame clones, though not all of them. The sample shows 70,000 to 90,000 clones, about 81% of them seen only once. This chain joins TRBV6-5 and TRBJ2-2; D tentatively reads TRBD1 or TRBD2 (5 bases each). This sample comprised CD4+ or CD8+ T cells sorted from blood, obtained in a trial of the OX40 agonist ivuxolimab. This sequence originates from an adult with an advanced solid tumor such as melanoma, head and neck, liver or kidney cancer. This chain's CDR3 is CASSPGRYTGELFF. CDR3 coding DNA: TGTGCCAGCAGTCCGGGACGGTACACCGGGGAGCTGTTTTTT.